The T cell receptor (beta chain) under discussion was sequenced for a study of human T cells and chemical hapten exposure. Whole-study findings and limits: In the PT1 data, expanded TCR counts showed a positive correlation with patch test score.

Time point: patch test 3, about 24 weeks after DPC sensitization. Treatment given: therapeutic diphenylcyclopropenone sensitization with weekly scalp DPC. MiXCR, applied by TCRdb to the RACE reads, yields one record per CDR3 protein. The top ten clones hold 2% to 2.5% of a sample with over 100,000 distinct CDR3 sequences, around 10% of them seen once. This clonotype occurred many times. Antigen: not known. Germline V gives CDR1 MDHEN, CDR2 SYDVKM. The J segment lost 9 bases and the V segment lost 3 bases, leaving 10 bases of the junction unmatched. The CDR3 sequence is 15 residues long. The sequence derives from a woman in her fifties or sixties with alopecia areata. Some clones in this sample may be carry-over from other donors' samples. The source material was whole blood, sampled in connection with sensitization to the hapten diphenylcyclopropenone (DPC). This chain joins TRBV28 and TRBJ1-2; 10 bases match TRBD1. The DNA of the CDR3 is TGTGCCAGCAGTTTTTCCGGGACAGGGGCTGAGCGCTACACCTTC. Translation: CASSFSGTGAERYTF.